These 19 T cell receptor beta chains were all obtained from the same sample, sequenced in a study of response to subunit inactivated influenza vaccine. Each CDR3 protein is one row after TCRdb ran MiXCR on the RT-PCR reads. The table records roughly 620,000 distinct CDR3 sequences, around 11% of them present only once. The same data also contributed to another study, on T cells expressing NK-cell markers. As that study records: TCR beta cDNA was made by 5'RACE template switching with UMIs.

The specimen comprised PBMCs from blood, sampled on the day of vaccination. The receptors originated from a man in his forties or fifties who received an inactivated influenza vaccine.

This sequence joins TRBV28 and TRBJ2-5; D ambiguous. Trimming took 11 bases from V and 5 from J, leaving 9 bases between them. Germline loops: CDR1 MDHEN, CDR2 SYDVKM. This CDR3 region has 10 residues. The CDR3 nucleotides read TGTGCCTCTGCCCGGGAGACCCAGTACTTC. Amino acid sequence: CASARETQYF.

Concerning this clonotype itself: Mismatch with germline at one junction end may stem from a read error. The chain couples TRBV25-1 to TRBJ2-1; 14 bases fit TRBD2. This CDR3 has 16 amino acids. Germline V lookup: CDR1 MGHDK, CDR2 SYGVNS. The CDR3 loop is CASSEQGLAGANEQLF. The DNA for the CDR3 is TGTGCCAGCAGTGAACAGGGACTAGCGGGAGCTAATGAGCAGCTCTTC.

The chain employs TRBV7-3 and TRBJ2-1; 11 positions agree with TRBD2. CDR3 length: 16 amino acids. V was pared by 5 bases and J by 9 bases, with 12 bases of the junction left unmatched. Germline lookup yields CDR1 SGHTA and CDR2 FQGTGA. The CDR3 sequence: CASSPGTSGRIVEQFF. The CDR3 coding sequence is TGTGCCAGCAGCCCGGGGACTAGCGGTAGGATCGTTGAGCAGTTCTTC.

This chain links TRBV5-1 with TRBJ2-3, with 12 bases identical to TRBD1. Trimming removed 4 bases from V and 3 bases from J; junction bases left unmatched: 6. Germline V gives CDR1 SGHRS, CDR2 YFSETQ. This CDR3 is built from 16 residues. The CDR3 loop reads CASSPGTGGATDTQYF. The CDR3 DNA sequence: TGCGCCAGCAGCCCCGGGACAGGGGGCGCGACAGATACGCAGTATTTT.

This clonotype was detected only a few times. The J gene is TRBJ2-2, the V gene TRBV5-5; D is uncertain. The germline gives CDR1 SGHKS, CDR2 YYEKEE (reference sequence). Trimming took off 0 bases at V and 7 bases at J, with 13 bases between the two ends. The length of the CDR3 is 15 residues. Here the CDR3 DNA reads TGTGCCAGCAGCTTGGTGGTAGCCAGGCACGGGGAGCTGTTTTTT. Residues: CASSLVVARHGELFF.

The V and J genes are TRBV24-1 and TRBJ1-5; possibly TRBD1 for D (6 bases). Germline values: CDR1 KGHDR, CDR2 SFDVKD. The CDR3 is made up of 17 amino acids. The V end lost 3 bases, the J end lost 2 bases, and 16 bases lay between the germline ends. The CDR3 sequence is CATSDAHRVWGNQPQHF. The CDR3, as DNA: TGTGCCACCAGTGATGCTCACAGGGTTTGGGGCAATCAGCCCCAGCATTTT.

This clonotype was counted only a few times. The V call is TRBV12-3 or TRBV12-4, the J call TRBJ1-4, with TRBD1 as a possible D gene (6 bases). V was cut by 6 bases and J by 12 bases, with 17 bases left in between. The CDR3 runs 13 residues. CDR3 bases: TGTGCCAGCAGGGGGGCGGAGGGCGAAGAACTGTTTTTT. It translates to CASRGAEGEELFF.

In its sample, this clonotype was seen a few times. J is TRBJ2-1 and V is TRBV12-3 or TRBV12-4; 13 positions match TRBD2. The V segment lost 4 bases and the J segment 0 bases; nucleotides outside the gene matches: 6. The CDR3 extends over 18 amino acids. The CDR3 reads CASSSGLAGNFSYNEQFF. The CDR3 DNA is TGTGCCAGCAGTTCGGGACTAGCGGGGAACTTCTCCTACAATGAGCAGTTCTTC.

The rearrangement links TRBV4-3 to TRBJ2-3; D gene ambiguous. Germline V gives CDR1 LGHNA, CDR2 YSLEER. This CDR3 has 12 amino acids. V was shortened by 0 bases and J by 6 bases, with 4 bases between the two germline ends. CDR3 in DNA: TGCGCCAGCAGCCAAGATTGGGATACGCAGTATTTT. It codes for CASSQDWDTQYF.

The chain uses TRBV19 and TRBJ1-5; D gene uncertain. CDR1 and CDR2 (germline): LNHDA, SQIVND (reference sequence). The CDR3 has 17 residues. V was trimmed by 1 base and J by 2 bases, leaving 15 bases between them. In DNA form, the CDR3 reads TGTGCCAGTAGTATAGGCGCCCCCCTCGCGGGCAATCAGCCCCAGCATTTT. Its protein product is CASSIGAPLAGNQPQHF.

This clonotype was found many times. The genes are TRBV12-3 or TRBV12-4 and TRBJ2-1; D is perhaps TRBD1 or TRBD2 (5 bases each). V was pared by 3 bases and J by 4 bases, with 13 bases between. The CDR3 has 15 residues. The CDR3 sequence is CASSLGGGGYNEQFF. Here the CDR3 DNA reads TGTGCCAGCAGTTTGGGTGGGGGTGGGTACAATGAGCAGTTCTTC.

The gene calls are TRBV7-2 and TRBJ1-6; D gene unclear. The CDR3 has 14 residues. Germline V gives CDR1 SGHTA, CDR2 FQGNSA. V lost 1 base and J lost 7, with 8 bases in between. The CDR3 bases are TGTGCCAGCAGCTTAGTTTCGGGAAATTCACCCCTCCACTTT. Its protein product is CASSLVSGNSPLHF.

Only a few counts were recorded for this clonotype. V is TRBV11-2 and J is TRBJ2-7; TRBD2 might be the D (6 bases). V was shortened by 2 bases and J by 0 bases, with 14 bases between the two germline ends. The CDR3 runs to 16 residues. Germline-derived CDR1 and CDR2 are SGHAT and FQNNGV. The CDR3 loop is CASSLIGGRSSYEQYF. CDR3 DNA sequence: TGTGCCAGCAGCTTAATCGGGGGTAGGAGCTCCTACGAGCAGTACTTC. The whole variable domain, remainder taken from reference TRBV11-2 and TRBJ2-7, is EAGVAQSPRYKIIEKRQSVAFWCNPISGHATLYWYQQILGQGPKLLIQFQNNGVVDDSQLPKDRFSAERLKGVDSTLKIQPAKLEDSAVYLCASSLIGGRSSYEQYFGPGTRLTVT.

The V call is TRBV6-6, the J call TRBJ2-3; the D is unclear. V lost 1 base and J lost 0, with 2 bases in between. This CDR3 has 13 amino acids. Germline V gene data show CDR1 as MNHNY and CDR2 as SVGAGI (reference sequence). CDR3 nucleotide sequence: TGTGCCAGCAGTTACTTAAGCACAGATACGCAGTATTTT. It specifies CASSYLSTDTQYF.

This clonotype was seen a few times. The chain employs TRBV5-1 and TRBJ2-3; 10 bases agree with TRBD1. The junction had 12 bases not matched to a gene; V was cut back by 0 bases and J by 5 bases. This CDR3 region has 18 residues. Germline V gene data show CDR1 as SGHRS and CDR2 as YFSETQ. The chain's CDR3 is CASSLGIPGQGSGDTQYF. In nucleotides, the CDR3 is TGCGCCAGCAGCTTGGGGATCCCGGGACAGGGGTCGGGAGATACGCAGTATTTT.

This clonotype was detected a few times. The chain recombines TRBV29-1 with TRBJ2-1, with no clear D. The CDR3 runs 11 residues. V lost 5 bases and J 10 bases, leaving 12 bases between the germline ends. Germline assignment: CDR1 SQVTM and CDR2 ANQGSEA. The CDR3 DNA is TGCAGCGTTCGGCTCTGGGGAGAGCAGTTCTTC. It specifies CSVRLWGEQFF.

This clonotype was seen more than once but under ten times. The V call is TRBV7-3, the J call TRBJ2-1, with TRBD1 matching over 7 bases. This CDR3 has 16 amino acids. Germline V gives CDR1 SGHTA, CDR2 FQGTGA. With V trimmed by 5 bases and J by 5 bases, 12 bases remained unmatched. In DNA form, the CDR3 reads TGTGCCAGCAGCCTCTTAACAGGGACAGTGAACAATGAGCAGTTCTTC. Its translation is CASSLLTGTVNNEQFF.

There are many counts of this clonotype. J is TRBJ2-2 and V is TRBV27; 9 bases align to TRBD1. Trimming cost V 7 bases and J 6 bases; bases outside gene matches: 6. The germline V gene has CDR1 MNHEY and CDR2 SMNVEV (reference sequence). The CDR3 runs to 14 residues. CDR3 nucleotide sequence: TGTGCCAGCACCATGACAGGGGGATCCGGGGAGCTGTTTTTT. Protein: CASTMTGGSGELFF.

The chain links TRBV6-1 to TRBJ2-3; TRBD2 agrees at 7 bases. V shed 2 bases and J 0 bases; nucleotides not matched to a gene: 2. Germline values: CDR1 MNHNS, CDR2 SASEGT. CDR3 length: 15 amino acids. Here the CDR3 reads CASSEWGLSTDTQYF. CDR3 coding DNA: TGTGCCAGCAGTGAATGGGGACTAAGCACAGATACGCAGTATTTT.